This TCR beta chain was retrieved from a study of cytomegalovirus exposure and HLA in healthy donors. Study-level points and caveats: Indistinguishable V segments such as TRBV6-2 and TRBV6-3 were excluded. One variant, a missense change in DCLRE1C, was linked in a later analysis to TCR beta V- and J-gene trimming.

With regard to this clone: Antigen unknown.

Germline assignment: CDR1 SGHRS and CDR2 YFSETQ. Germline trimming cut 4 bases from V and 6 bases from J; bases unmatched to any gene: 9. The CDR3 has 14 amino acids. 60 Vbeta and 13 Jbeta primers were used in PCR. Measured with immunoSEQ multiplex PCR; TCRdb has only the in-frame clones, and not every one. The data hold about 130,000 clones, with around 78% observed a single time. The source material was PBMCs. The rearrangement links TRBV5-1 to TRBJ1-1, with 7 bases matching TRBD1. The TCR was taken from a woman in her thirties or forties in good health and CMV-seronegative. The CDR3, as DNA: TGCGCCAGCAGCGCCGACAGGGTGGACGCTGAAGCTTTCTTT. It codes for CASSADRVDAEAFF.